Here is one TCR beta chain with its context. Its antigen is unknown. In the PCR, 60 Vbeta and 13 Jbeta primers were used. Sequenced by immunoSEQ multiplex PCR; TCRdb stores in-frame clones only, minus some. This sample has 130,000 or so clones; 80% occur once, and the top ten carry 4.5% to 5.5%. The sample originates from a study of cytomegalovirus exposure and HLA in healthy donors. Overall study: As released early, the data held approximately 80 million unique TCRs from HLA-typed donors.

Looked up from germline, CDR1 is MNHNS and CDR2 is SASEGT. The CDR3 is 13 residues long. Trimming took 6 bases from V and 6 from J, leaving 14 bases between them. Overall study results and limits: Sequencing had likely introduced a cluster of highly shared sequence variants as an artifact. Most subjects had HLA-A and HLA-B alleles reportedly predicted accurately by TCR beta sequences.

The sequence was obtained from a man aged 30-40 years in good health and CMV-seronegative. V is TRBV6-1 and J is TRBJ1-2, with D possibly being TRBD1 (6 bases). What was sequenced was PBMCs. In DNA, the CDR3 is TGTGCCAGCAGCCAGGACAGTTCGCATGGCTACACCTTC. Its protein product is CASSQDSSHGYTF.